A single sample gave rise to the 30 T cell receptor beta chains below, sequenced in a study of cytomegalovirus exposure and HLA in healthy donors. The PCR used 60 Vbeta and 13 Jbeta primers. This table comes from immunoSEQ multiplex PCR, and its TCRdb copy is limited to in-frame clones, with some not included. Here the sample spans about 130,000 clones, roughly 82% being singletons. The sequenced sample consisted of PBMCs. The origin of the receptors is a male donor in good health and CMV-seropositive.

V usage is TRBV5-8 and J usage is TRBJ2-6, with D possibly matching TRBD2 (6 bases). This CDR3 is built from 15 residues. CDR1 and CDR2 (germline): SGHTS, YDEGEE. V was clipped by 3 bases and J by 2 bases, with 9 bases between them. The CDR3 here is CASSSGGTGANVLTF. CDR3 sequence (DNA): TGTGCCAGCAGCTCCGGGGGTACTGGGGCCAACGTCCTGACTTTC.

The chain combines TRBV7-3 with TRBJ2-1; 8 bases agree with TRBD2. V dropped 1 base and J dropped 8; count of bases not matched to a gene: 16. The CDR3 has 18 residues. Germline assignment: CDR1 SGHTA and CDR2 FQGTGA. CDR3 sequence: CASSLMPSGRTAVYEQFF. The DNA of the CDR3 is TGTGCCAGCAGCTTAATGCCGAGCGGGAGAACCGCTGTGTATGAGCAGTTCTTC.

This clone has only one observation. CDR3 loop: CASRQQGQETQYF. In DNA form, the CDR3 reads TGCGCCAGCAGGCAACAGGGGCAAGAGACCCAGTACTTC. The chain carries TRBV4-1 and TRBJ2-5; 7 nucleotides align to TRBD1. Per the germline V gene, CDR1 is MGHRA and CDR2 is YSYEKL. Trimming cost V 6 bases and J 2 bases; bases outside gene matches: 3. This CDR3 has 13 amino acids.

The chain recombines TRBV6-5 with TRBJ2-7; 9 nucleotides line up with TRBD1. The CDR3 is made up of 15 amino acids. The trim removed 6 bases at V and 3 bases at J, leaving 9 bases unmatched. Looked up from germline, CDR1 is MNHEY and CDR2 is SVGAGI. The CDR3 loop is CASRKLGQGHYEQYF. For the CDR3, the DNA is TGTGCCAGCAGGAAACTGGGACAGGGACACTACGAGCAGTACTTC.

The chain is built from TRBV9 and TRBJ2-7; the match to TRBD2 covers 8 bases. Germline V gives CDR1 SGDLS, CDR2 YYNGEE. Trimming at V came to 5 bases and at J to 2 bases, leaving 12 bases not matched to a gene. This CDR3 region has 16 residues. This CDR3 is CASSTEGVAGTYEQYF. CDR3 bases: TGTGCCAGCAGTACTGAGGGAGTAGCGGGAACCTACGAGCAGTACTTC. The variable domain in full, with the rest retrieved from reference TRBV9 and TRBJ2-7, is DSGVTQTPKHLITATGQRVTLRCSPRSGDLSVYWYQQSLDQGLQFLIQYYNGEERAKGNILERFSAQQFPDLHSELNLSSLELGDSALYFCASSTEGVAGTYEQYFGPGTRLTVT.

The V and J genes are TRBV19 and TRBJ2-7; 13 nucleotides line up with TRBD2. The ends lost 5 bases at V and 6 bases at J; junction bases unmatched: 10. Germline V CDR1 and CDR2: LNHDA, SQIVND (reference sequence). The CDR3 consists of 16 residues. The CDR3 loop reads CASSPHVTSGRAEQYF. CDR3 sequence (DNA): TGTGCCAGTAGTCCCCATGTTACTAGCGGGAGGGCCGAGCAGTACTTC.

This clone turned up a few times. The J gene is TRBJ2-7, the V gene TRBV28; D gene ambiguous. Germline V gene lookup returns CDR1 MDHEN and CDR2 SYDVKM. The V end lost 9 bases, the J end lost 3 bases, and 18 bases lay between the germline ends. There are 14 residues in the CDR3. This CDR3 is CASCLINSGYEQYF. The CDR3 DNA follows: TGTGCCAGTTGCCTTATAAACTCTGGCTACGAGCAGTACTTC. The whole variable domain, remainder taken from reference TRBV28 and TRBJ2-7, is DVKVTQSSRYLVKRTGEKVFLECVQDMDHENMFWYRQDPGLGLRLIYFSYDVKMKEKGDIPEGYSVSREKKERFSLILESASTNQTSMYLCASCLINSGYEQYFGPGTRLTVT.

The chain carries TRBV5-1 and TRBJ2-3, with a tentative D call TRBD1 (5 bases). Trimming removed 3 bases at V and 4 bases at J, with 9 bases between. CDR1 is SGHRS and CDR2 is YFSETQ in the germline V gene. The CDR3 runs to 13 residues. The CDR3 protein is CASSSDRPDTQYF. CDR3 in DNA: TGCGCCAGCAGCTCTGACAGACCAGATACGCAGTATTTT.

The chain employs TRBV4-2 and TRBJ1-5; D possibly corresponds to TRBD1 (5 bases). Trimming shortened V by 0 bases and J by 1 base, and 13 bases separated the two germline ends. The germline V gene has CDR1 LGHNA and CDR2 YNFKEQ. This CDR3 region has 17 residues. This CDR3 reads CASSQEGTYTSNQPQHF. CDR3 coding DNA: TGTGCCAGCAGCCAAGAGGGGACTTATACCAGCAATCAGCCCCAGCATTTT.

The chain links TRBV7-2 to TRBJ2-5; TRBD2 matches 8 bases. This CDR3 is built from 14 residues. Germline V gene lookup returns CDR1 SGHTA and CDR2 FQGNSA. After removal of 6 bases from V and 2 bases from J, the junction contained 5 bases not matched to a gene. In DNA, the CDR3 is TGTGCCAGCAGTGATCTAGCGGGTCAAGAGACCCAGTACTTC. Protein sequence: CASSDLAGQETQYF.

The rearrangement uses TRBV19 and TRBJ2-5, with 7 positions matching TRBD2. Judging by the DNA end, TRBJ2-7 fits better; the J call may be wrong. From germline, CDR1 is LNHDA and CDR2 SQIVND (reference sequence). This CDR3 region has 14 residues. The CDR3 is CASSIVGEGVEQYF. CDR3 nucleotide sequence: TGTGCCAGTAGTATCGTTGGGGAGGGAGTCGAGCAGTACTTC.

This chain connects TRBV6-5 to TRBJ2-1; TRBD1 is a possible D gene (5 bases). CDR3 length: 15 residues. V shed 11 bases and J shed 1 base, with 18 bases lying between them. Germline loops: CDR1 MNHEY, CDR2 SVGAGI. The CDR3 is CAGTSGIGSYNEQFF. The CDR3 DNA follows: TGTGCCGGAACTTCAGGGATAGGGTCCTACAATGAGCAGTTCTTC.

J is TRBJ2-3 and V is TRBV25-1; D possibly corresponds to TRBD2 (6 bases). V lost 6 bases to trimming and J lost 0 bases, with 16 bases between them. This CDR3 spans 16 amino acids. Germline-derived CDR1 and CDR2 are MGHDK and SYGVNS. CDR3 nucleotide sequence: TGTGCCAGCAGGGGGACGGGAGAGCTTAGCACAGATACGCAGTATTTT. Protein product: CASRGTGELSTDTQYF. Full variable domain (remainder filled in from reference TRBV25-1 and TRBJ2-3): EADIYQTPRYLVIGTGKKITLECSQTMGHDKMYWYQQDPGMELHLIHYSYGVNSTEKGDLSSESTVSRIRTEHFPLTLESARPSHTSQYLCASRGTGELSTDTQYFGPGTRLTVL.

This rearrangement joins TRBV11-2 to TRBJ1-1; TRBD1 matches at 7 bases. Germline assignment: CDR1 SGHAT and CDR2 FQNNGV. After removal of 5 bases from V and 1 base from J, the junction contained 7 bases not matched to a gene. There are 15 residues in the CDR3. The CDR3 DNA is TGTGCCAGCAGCCTCTTGACAGGGCAGAACACTGAAGCTTTCTTT. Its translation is CASSLLTGQNTEAFF.

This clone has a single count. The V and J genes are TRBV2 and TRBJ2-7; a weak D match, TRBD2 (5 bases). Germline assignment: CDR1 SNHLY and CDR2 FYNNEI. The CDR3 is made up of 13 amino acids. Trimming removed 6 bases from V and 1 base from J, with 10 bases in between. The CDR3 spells CASREAISYEQYF. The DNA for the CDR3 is TGTGCCAGCAGGGAGGCCATATCCTACGAGCAGTACTTC.

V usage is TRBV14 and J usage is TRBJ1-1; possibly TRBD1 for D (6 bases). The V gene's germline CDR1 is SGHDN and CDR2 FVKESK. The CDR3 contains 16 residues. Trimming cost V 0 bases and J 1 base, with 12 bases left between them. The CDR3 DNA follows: TGTGCCAGCAGCCAAGAACGGGGGGCTAGGAACACTGAAGCTTTCTTT. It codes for CASSQERGARNTEAFF.

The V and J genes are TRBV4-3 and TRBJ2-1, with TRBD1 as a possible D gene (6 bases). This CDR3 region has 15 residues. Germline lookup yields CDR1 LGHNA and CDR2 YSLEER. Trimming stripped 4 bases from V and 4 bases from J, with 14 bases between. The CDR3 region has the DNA TGCGCCAGCAGCCCACGACAGGTTACTTACAATGAGCAGTTCTTC. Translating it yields CASSPRQVTYNEQFF.

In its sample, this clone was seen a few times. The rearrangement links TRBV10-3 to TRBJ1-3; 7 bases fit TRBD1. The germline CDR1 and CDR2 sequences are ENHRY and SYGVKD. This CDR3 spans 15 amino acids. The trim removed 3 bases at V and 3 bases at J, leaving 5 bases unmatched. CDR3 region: CAISDTGVGGNTIYF. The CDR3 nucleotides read TGTGCCATCAGTGATACAGGGGTTGGTGGAAACACCATATATTTT.

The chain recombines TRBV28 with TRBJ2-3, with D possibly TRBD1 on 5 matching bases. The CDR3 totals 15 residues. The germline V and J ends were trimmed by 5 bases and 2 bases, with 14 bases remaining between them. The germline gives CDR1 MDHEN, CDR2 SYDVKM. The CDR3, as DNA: TGTGCCAGCAGTCTCCAGGGCAGAGCCACAGATACGCAGTATTTT. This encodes CASSLQGRATDTQYF.

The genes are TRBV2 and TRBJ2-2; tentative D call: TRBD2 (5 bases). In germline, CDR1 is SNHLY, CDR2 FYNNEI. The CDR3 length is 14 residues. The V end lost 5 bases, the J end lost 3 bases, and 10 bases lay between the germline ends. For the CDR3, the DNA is TGTGCCAGCAGTACGGACTCAGACACCGGGGAGCTGTTTTTT. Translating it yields CASSTDSDTGELFF.

The CDR3 region is CASSIATGPGEDTQYF. As DNA, the CDR3 is TGTGCCAGTAGTATCGCGACAGGCCCCGGAGAAGATACGCAGTATTTT. The rearrangement joins TRBV19 to TRBJ2-3; tentative D call: TRBD1 (6 bases). CDR1 is LNHDA and CDR2 is SQIVND in the germline V gene (reference sequence). The V end was cut by 3 bases, the J end by 5 bases, with 18 bases between. CDR3 length equals 16 residues.

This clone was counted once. This CDR3 is CASSTKRTGGDTQYF. The CDR3 DNA is TGTGCCAGCAGTACCAAGCGGACAGGGGGAGATACGCAGTATTTT. J is TRBJ2-3 and V is TRBV28; 10 bases align to TRBD1. The germline V gene encodes CDR1 MDHEN and CDR2 SYDVKM. V lost 5 bases, J lost 5 bases, and 7 bases stayed unmatched. The CDR3 runs 15 residues.

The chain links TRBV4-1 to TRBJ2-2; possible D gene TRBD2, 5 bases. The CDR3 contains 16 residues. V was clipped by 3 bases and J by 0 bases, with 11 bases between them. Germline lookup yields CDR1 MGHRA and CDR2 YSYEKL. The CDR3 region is CASSQRAHTNTGELFF. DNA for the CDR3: TGCGCCAGCAGCCAGAGGGCACACACGAACACCGGGGAGCTGTTTTTT.

The CDR3 DNA is TGTGCCAGCAGTTACTCGAGGGTTGGCGGAGAGACCCAGTACTTC. It is translated as CASSYSRVGGETQYF. The V and J genes are TRBV6-5 and TRBJ2-5, with D perhaps matching TRBD2 (5 bases). Germline lookup yields CDR1 MNHEY and CDR2 SVGAGI. V was shortened by 0 bases and J by 4 bases, with 12 bases between the two germline ends. The CDR3 covers 15 residues.

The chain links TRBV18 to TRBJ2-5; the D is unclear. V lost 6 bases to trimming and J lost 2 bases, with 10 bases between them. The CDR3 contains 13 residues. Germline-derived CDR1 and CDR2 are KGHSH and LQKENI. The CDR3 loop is CASSELEQETQYF. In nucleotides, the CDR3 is TGTGCCAGCTCCGAACTTGAGCAAGAGACCCAGTACTTC.

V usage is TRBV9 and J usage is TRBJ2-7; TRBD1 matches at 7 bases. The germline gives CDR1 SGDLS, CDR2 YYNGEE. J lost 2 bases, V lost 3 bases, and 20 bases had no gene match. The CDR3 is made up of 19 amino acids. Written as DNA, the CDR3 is TGTGCCAGCAGCGCTCATATAGGGGGCCAGGGGAGTATAGCCTACGAGCAGTACTTC. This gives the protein CASSAHIGGQGSIAYEQYF.

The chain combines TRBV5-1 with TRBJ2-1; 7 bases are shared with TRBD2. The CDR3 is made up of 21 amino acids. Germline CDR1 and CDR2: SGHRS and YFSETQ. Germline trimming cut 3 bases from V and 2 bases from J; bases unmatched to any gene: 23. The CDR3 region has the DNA TGCGCCAGCAGCTCCCGCGGGGGACCTACCCCCGGGAGCTTAACCTACAATGAGCAGTTCTTC. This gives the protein CASSSRGGPTPGSLTYNEQFF.

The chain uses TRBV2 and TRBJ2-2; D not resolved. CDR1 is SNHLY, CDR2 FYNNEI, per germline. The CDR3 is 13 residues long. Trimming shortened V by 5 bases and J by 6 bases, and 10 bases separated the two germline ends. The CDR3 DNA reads TGTGCCAGCAGTATTACAGTCCCCGGGGAGCTGTTTTTT. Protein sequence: CASSITVPGELFF.

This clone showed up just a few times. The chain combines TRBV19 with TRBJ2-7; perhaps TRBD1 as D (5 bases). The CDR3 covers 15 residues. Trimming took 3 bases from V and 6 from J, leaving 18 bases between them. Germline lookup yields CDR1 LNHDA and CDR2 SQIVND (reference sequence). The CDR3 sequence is CASSIGPGIGAEQYF. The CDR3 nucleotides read TGTGCCAGTAGTATCGGCCCAGGAATAGGGGCCGAGCAGTACTTC.

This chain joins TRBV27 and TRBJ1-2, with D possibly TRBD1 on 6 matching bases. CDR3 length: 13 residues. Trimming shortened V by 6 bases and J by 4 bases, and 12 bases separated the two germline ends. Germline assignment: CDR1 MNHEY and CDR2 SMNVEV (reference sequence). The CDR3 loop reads CASSLDSTYGYTF. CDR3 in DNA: TGTGCCAGCAGCCTGGACAGTACCTATGGCTACACCTTC.